These T cell receptor beta chains were read from a single sample in a study of T cell repertoires in cytomegalovirus infection. Their recognized antigens are unknown. MiXCR, run by TCRdb on the reads, gives a single entry per CDR3 protein. The sample carries approximately 1,000,000 distinct CDR3 sequences, 30% to 40% recorded once. The sample was cultured CD8+ T cells from PBMCs, taken from culture after CMV antigen stimulation. The receptors derive from a human donor in good health (CMV status not recorded). Some clones in this sample may be carry-over from other donors' samples. The CDR3 runs from the conserved cysteine through the conserved F or W. Fields, in order: D gene, J gene, clone size, V gene, CDR3 protein, CDR3 DNA. The D gene is left open where the match is weak. Clone size is not always given. Where it is, it says once, few, many or a class for expanded clones.

>TRBD1|TRBJ2-4|-|TRBV2
CASIRQGENIQYF
TGTGCCAGCATTAGACAGGGGGAAAACATTCAGTACTTC
>TRBD1|TRBJ2-1|few|TRBV4-1
CASSQVQGALGNEQFF
TGCGCCAGCAGCCAAGTGCAGGGGGCGCTTGGCAATGAGCAGTTCTTC
>-|TRBJ1-2|-|TRBV6-5
CASKALGAKGDGYTF
TGTGCCAGCAAAGCCCTAGGGGCTAAGGGGGATGGCTACACCTTC
>-|TRBJ2-7|-|TRBV10-3
CAISESKGSEQYF
TGTGCCATCAGTGAGTCGAAGGGGAGCGAGCAGTACTTC
>-|TRBJ1-5|many|TRBV6-1
CASSEANGRGGNQPQHF
TGTGCCAGCAGTGAAGCGAACGGCAGGGGAGGCAATCAGCCCCAGCATTTT
>-|TRBJ1-2|many|TRBV7-2
CASSQGGTSPYGYTF
TGTGCCAGCAGCCAAGGGGGGACCTCGCCCTATGGCTACACCTTC
>-|TRBJ2-2|-|TRBV4-3
CASSQASPSGGELFF
TGCGCCAGCAGCCAAGCTAGTCCCAGCGGTGGGGAGCTGTTTTTT
>TRBD1|TRBJ2-5|few|TRBV28
CASRKRGQYQETQYF
TGTGCCAGCCGAAAGAGGGGACAGTACCAAGAGACCCAGTACTTC
>TRBD2|TRBJ2-1|many|TRBV7-6
CASSQLAGGGNEQFF
TGTGCCAGCAGCCAATTAGCGGGGGGGGGCAATGAGCAGTTCTTC
>TRBD2|TRBJ2-3|-|TRBV5-8
CASGAGLANGTDTQYF
TGTGCCAGCGGGGCGGGACTAGCAAATGGCACAGATACGCAGTATTTT
>-|TRBJ2-1|few|TRBV12-3/TRBV12-4
CASRQPGPYNEQFF
TGTGCCAGCAGGCAGCCCGGCCCCTACAATGAGCAGTTCTTC
>-|TRBJ2-3|few|TRBV7-3
CASSLDSYTDTQYF
TGTGCCAGCAGCTTGGACTCCTACACAGATACGCAGTATTTT
>TRBD1|TRBJ1-2|few|TRBV12-3/TRBV12-4
CASSFGTEYGYTF
TGTGCCAGCAGTTTCGGGACAGAGTATGGCTACACCTTC
>-|TRBJ2-7|-|TRBV6-1
CALGEAGSSYEQYF
TGTGCCTTAGGCGAAGCAGGGAGCTCCTACGAGCAGTACTTC
>TRBD1|TRBJ2-1|-|TRBV14
CASSQTRDRGYYEQFF
TGTGCCAGCAGCCAAACCCGGGACAGGGGGTACTATGAGCAGTTCTTC
>-|TRBJ2-7|few|TRBV5-4
CASSLAAGFASYEQYF
TGTGCCAGCAGCTTGGCAGCGGGTTTTGCAAGCTACGAGCAGTACTTC
>TRBD1|TRBJ1-6|-|TRBV6-6
CASTSRQGRQAPLHF
TGTGCCAGCACCTCTCGACAGGGTAGACAAGCACCCCTCCACTTT
>-|TRBJ2-2|-|TRBV27
CANSLRGPGVTGELFF
TGTGCCAACAGTCTTCGGGGCCCGGGAGTCACCGGGGAGCTGTTTTTT
>-|TRBJ2-1|few|TRBV7-9
CASSPGYLRANEQFF
TGTGCCAGCAGCCCAGGGTACCTTCGCGCCAATGAGCAGTTCTTC
>-|TRBJ2-5|few|TRBV28
CASNPSGGVETQYF
TGTGCCAGCAATCCAAGCGGAGGGGTGGAGACCCAGTACTTC
>TRBD1|TRBJ1-6|-|TRBV6-2/TRBV6-3
CASTDRGRDSYNSPLHF
TGTGCCAGCACCGACAGGGGCAGAGACTCCTATAATTCACCCCTCCACTTT
>TRBD1|TRBJ2-5|-|TRBV10-3
CAISESIGRGLETQYF
TGTGCCATCAGTGAGTCGATCGGCAGGGGGCTTGAGACCCAGTACTTC
>-|TRBJ2-3|-|TRBV12-3/TRBV12-4
CASSSSLGPDTQYF
TGTGCCAGCAGTTCAAGCCTAGGTCCAGATACGCAGTATTTT
>TRBD1|TRBJ2-6|-|TRBV15
CATSPTGVLFSGANVLTF
TGTGCCACCAGCCCGACAGGGGTTCTTTTCTCTGGGGCCAACGTCCTGACTTTC
>-|TRBJ1-3|few|TRBV7-9
CASSLAPGVRAGNTIYF
TGTGCCAGCAGCTTAGCGCCGGGCGTTAGGGCTGGAAACACCATATATTTT
>-|TRBJ2-7|many|TRBV7-2
CASSFRELVYEQYF
TGTGCCAGCAGCTTCAGGGAATTAGTCTACGAGCAGTACTTC
>TRBD1|TRBJ1-1|many|TRBV7-8
CASSLGGYTGGHNTEAFF
TGTGCCAGCAGCTTAGGTGGATATACAGGGGGCCATAACACTGAAGCTTTCTTT
>-|TRBJ2-7|-|TRBV13
CASSSNARYEQYF
TGTGCCAGCAGCTCGAACGCGAGGTACGAGCAGTACTTC
>-|TRBJ2-2|few|TRBV11-3
CASSNTPGNTGELFF
TGTGCCAGCAGTAACACTCCGGGGAACACCGGGGAGCTGTTTTTT
>-|TRBJ2-7|few|TRBV7-9
CASSLARGAARYEQYF
TGTGCCAGCAGCTTAGCTAGGGGCGCCGCCAGGTACGAGCAGTACTTC
>-|TRBJ1-2|-|TRBV2
CASTEWGDNYGYTF
TGTGCCAGCACCGAGTGGGGAGATAACTATGGCTACACCTTC
>-|TRBJ2-3|-|TRBV20-1
CSLETGTDTQYF
TGCAGTTTGGAAACAGGCACAGATACGCAGTATTTT
>-|TRBJ2-6|few|TRBV4-3
CASSQGNPGQNSGANVLTF
TGCGCCAGCAGCCAAGGGAACCCGGGACAAAACTCTGGGGCCAACGTCCTGACTTTC
>-|TRBJ2-3|-|TRBV7-6
CASGLDGADTQYF
TGTGCCAGCGGCTTAGACGGAGCAGATACGCAGTATTTT
>-|TRBJ1-2|-|TRBV7-2
CASSQSQGRGYTF
TGTGCCAGCAGCCAAAGTCAGGGACGGGGCTACACCTTC
>TRBD2|TRBJ2-5|-|TRBV20-1
CSARDIARPTSGSETQYF
TGCAGTGCTAGAGATATTGCTCGTCCGACTAGCGGGTCAGAGACCCAGTACTTC
>-|TRBJ2-3|many|TRBV10-3
CAVRGLTSTDTQYF
TGTGCCGTCCGAGGGCTAACTAGCACAGATACGCAGTATTTT
>TRBD2|TRBJ2-7|-|TRBV20-1
CSAGGGVQAVIAYEQYF
TGCAGTGCTGGGGGGGGGGTACAGGCAGTAATAGCCTACGAGCAGTACTTC
>-|TRBJ1-1|-|TRBV6-2/TRBV6-3
CASSYSRGGRMGAFF
TGTGCCAGCAGTTACTCGAGGGGGGGCCGGATGGGAGCTTTCTTT